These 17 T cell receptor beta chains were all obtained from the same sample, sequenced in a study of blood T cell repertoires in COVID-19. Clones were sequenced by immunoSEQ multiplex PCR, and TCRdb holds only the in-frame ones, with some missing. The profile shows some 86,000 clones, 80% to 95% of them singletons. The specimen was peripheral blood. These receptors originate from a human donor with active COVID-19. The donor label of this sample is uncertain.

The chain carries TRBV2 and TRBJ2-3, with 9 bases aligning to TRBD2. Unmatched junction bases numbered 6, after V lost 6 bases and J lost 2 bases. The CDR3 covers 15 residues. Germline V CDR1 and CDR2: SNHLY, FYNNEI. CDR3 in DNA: TGTGCCAGCAGGGCTAGCGGGGCGGTCACAGATACGCAGTATTTT. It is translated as CASRASGAVTDTQYF.

Here the CDR3 DNA reads TGTGCCAGCAGCCAAGGGCGGAATAGCAATCAGCCCCAGCATTTT. It translates to CASSQGRNSNQPQHF. J is TRBJ1-5 and V is TRBV3-1 (or the pseudogene TRBV3-2), with unresolved D. The CDR3 spans 15 residues. CDR1 is LGHDT and CDR2 is YNNKEL in the germline V gene (reference sequence). Trimming took 1 base from V and 0 from J, leaving 7 bases between them.

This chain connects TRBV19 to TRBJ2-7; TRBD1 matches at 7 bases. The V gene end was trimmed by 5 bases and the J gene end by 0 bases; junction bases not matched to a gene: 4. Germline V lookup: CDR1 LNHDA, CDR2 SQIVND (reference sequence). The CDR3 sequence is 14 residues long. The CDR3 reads CASSYGTASYEQYF. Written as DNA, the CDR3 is TGTGCCAGTAGTTACGGGACAGCCTCCTACGAGCAGTACTTC.

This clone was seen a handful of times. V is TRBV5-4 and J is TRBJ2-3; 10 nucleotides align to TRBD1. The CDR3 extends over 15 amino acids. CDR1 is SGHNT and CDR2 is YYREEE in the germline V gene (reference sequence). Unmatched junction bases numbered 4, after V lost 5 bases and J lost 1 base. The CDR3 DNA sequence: TGTGCCAGCAGTGACAGGGGGCTTCGCACAGATACGCAGTATTTT. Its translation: CASSDRGLRTDTQYF.

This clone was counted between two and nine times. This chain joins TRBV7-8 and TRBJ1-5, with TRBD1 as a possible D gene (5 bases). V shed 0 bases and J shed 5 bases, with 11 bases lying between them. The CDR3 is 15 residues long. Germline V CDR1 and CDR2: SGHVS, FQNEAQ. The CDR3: CASSLAPGLHQPQHF. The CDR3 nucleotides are TGTGCCAGCAGCTTAGCGCCGGGACTCCATCAGCCCCAGCATTTT.

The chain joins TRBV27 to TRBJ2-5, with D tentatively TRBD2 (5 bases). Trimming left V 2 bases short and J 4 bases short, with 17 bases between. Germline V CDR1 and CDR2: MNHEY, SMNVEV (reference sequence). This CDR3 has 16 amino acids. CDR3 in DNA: TGTGCCAGCAGTTTACGAGGGCGAGCGAACGGAGAGACCCAGTACTTC. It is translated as CASSLRGRANGETQYF.

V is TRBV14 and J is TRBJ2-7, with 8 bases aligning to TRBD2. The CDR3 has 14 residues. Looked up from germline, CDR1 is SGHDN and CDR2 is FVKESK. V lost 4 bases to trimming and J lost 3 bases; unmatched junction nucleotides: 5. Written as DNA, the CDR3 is TGTGCCAGCAGCCCGCGGGGGGCCTTCTACGAGCAGTACTTC. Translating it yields CASSPRGAFYEQYF.

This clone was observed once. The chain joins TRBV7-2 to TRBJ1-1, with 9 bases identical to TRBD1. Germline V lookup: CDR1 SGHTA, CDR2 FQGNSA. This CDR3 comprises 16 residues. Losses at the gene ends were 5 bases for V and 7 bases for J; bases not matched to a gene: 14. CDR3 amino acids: CASSGATTGGRGEAFF. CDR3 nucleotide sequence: TGTGCCAGCAGCGGAGCAACCACAGGGGGCAGGGGTGAAGCTTTCTTT.

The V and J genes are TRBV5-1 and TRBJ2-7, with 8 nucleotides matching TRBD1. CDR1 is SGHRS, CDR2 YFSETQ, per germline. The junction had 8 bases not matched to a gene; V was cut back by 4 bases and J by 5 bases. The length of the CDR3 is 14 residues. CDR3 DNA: TGCGCCAGCAGCGTTGGACAGGGTAGTCACGAGCAGTACTTC. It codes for CASSVGQGSHEQYF.

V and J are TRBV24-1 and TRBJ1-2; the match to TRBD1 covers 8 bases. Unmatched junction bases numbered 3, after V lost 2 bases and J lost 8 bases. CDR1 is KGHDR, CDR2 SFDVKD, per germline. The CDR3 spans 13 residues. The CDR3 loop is CATSDSDRAGYTF. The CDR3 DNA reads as TGTGCCACCAGTGATTCGGACAGGGCAGGCTACACCTTC.

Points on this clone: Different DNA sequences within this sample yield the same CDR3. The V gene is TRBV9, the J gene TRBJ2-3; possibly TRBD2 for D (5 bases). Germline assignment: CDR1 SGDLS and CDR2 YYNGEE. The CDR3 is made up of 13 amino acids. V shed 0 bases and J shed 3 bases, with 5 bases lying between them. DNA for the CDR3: TGTGCCAGCAGCGTAGGCGGGACAGATACGCAGTATTTT. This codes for CASSVGGTDTQYF.

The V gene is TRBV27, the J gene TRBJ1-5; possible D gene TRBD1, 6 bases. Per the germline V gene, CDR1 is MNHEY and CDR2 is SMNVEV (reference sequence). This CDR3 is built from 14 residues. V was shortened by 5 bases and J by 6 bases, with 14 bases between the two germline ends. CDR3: CASSGIQGPQPQHF. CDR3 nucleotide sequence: TGTGCCAGCAGTGGGATACAGGGCCCTCAGCCCCAGCATTTT.

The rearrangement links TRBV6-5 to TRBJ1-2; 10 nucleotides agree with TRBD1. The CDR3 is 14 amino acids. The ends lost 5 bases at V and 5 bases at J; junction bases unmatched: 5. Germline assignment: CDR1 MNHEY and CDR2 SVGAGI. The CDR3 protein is CASSTGTGEYGYTF. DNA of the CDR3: TGTGCCAGCAGTACCGGGACAGGGGAATATGGCTACACCTTC.

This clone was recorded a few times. The CDR3 loop reads CASTRTSSQETQYF. The CDR3 coding sequence is TGTGCCAGCACCCGGACATCTTCCCAAGAGACCCAGTACTTC. This sequence joins TRBV2 and TRBJ2-5; tentatively, D is TRBD1 (5 bases). V gave up 7 bases and J gave up 1 base, with 13 bases separating them. The CDR3 has 14 amino acids. Germline V gene sequence: CDR1 SNHLY, CDR2 FYNNEI.

CDR3 coding DNA: TGTGCCAGTACCGGCGGGGGGTATGACGAGACCCAGTACTTC. It translates to CASTGGGYDETQYF. The chain couples TRBV19 to TRBJ2-5, with TRBD2 matching over 8 bases. CDR1 LNHDA and CDR2 SQIVND come from the germline V gene (reference sequence). The trim removed 7 bases at V and 5 bases at J, leaving 9 bases unmatched. The CDR3 has 14 residues. Drawing the rest from reference TRBV19 and TRBJ2-5, the complete variable domain is DGGITQSPKYLFRKEGQNVTLSCEQNLNHDAMYWYRQDPGQGLRLIYYSQIVNDFQKGDIAEGYSVSREKKESFPLTVTSAQKNPTAFYLCASTGGGYDETQYFGPGTRLLVL.

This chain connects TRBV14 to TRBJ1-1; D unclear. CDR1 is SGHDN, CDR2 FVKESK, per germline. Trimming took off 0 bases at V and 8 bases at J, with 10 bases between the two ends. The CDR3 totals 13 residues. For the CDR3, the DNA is TGTGCCAGCAGCCAAGATTCCCTAAACGAAGCTTTCTTT. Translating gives CASSQDSLNEAFF.

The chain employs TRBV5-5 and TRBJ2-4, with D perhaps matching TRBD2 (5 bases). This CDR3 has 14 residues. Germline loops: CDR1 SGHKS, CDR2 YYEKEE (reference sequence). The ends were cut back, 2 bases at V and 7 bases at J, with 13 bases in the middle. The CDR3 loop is CASSFGPPGNIQYF. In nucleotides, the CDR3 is TGTGCCAGCAGCTTTGGACCTCCGGGGAACATTCAGTACTTC. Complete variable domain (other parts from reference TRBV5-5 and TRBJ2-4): DAGVTQSPTHLIKTRGQQVTLRCSPISGHKSVSWYQQVLGQGPQFIFQYYEKEERGRGNFPDRFSARQFPNYSSELNVNALLLGDSALYLCASSFGPPGNIQYFGAGTRLSVL.